This TCR beta chain emerged from a study of technical replicates of blood from a few donors (dated by TCRdb to about 2017). V lost 3 bases and J lost 6 bases; the stretch between them is 11 bases long. The CDR1 and CDR2 encoded by the germline V gene (reference sequence) are SGHNT and YYREEE. The CDR3 starts with the cysteine, ends with the phenylalanine, and has 13 residues. CDR3 DNA is the only sequence kept; it has 39 bases, read in frame from the first base. Details on this clone: Its antigen remains undetermined. No qualities accompany the bases; no much larger clone lies one base away.

The method was the immunoSEQ multiplex PCR assay. TCRdb limited this immuneACCESS table to in-frame rearrangements with V and J called. A share of clones is missing; checked studies link under half to unresolved V genes, and the rest is unexplained. Counted in this sample were 70,000 or so clones; 91% of them appeared once. The ten largest clones add up to 0.37% of the sample. The source of this sequence is a human donor in good health. Some clones in this sample may be carry-over from other donors' samples. Sequenced: T cells isolated from PBMCs. The rearrangement joined TRBV5-4 to TRBJ2-3; a weak D assignment points to TRBD2 (6 bases agree). The DNA reads TGTGCCAGCAGCTCTGGGGGACTCGATACGCAGTATTTT. Its translation is CASSSGGLDTQYF.